Each of the 11 T cell receptor beta chains below was sequenced from the same sample in a study of blood T cell repertoires in COVID-19. The data were produced by immunoSEQ multiplex PCR, yet TCRdb's version contains in-frame clones alone and is incomplete. This sample has about 180,000 clones; about four fifths occur once, and the top ten carry 6% to 8.5%. The sequenced sample was peripheral blood. The receptors originated from a human donor in a cohort sampled during active COVID-19.

This sequence joins TRBV7-2 and TRBJ2-7; 8 positions agree with TRBD2. Trimming removed 1 base from V and 4 bases from J; junction bases left unmatched: 9. There are 16 residues in the CDR3. Germline values: CDR1 SGHTA, CDR2 FQGNSA. DNA for the CDR3: TGTGCCAGCAGCTTAGTTGGCGGGGGGACCTCGTACGAGCAGTACTTC. Amino acid sequence: CASSLVGGGTSYEQYF.

The V gene is TRBV13, the J gene TRBJ1-2; the match to TRBD1 covers 7 bases. Germline lookup yields CDR1 PRHDT and CDR2 FYEKMQ (reference sequence). CDR3 length: 14 residues. J lost 5 bases, V lost 5 bases, and 8 bases had no gene match. CDR3 bases: TGTGCCAGCAGCCTCTACAGGGGAAGTTATGGCTACACCTTC. It codes for CASSLYRGSYGYTF.

The chain carries TRBV3-1 (or the pseudogene TRBV3-2) and TRBJ1-2, with D unclear. The V gene lost 0 bases and the J gene lost 8 bases, with 10 bases spanning the gap. The CDR3 totals 13 residues. Per germline, CDR1 LGHDT and CDR2 YNNKEL (reference sequence). CDR3 amino acids: CASSQDWGGGYTF. The CDR3 DNA reads as TGTGCCAGCAGCCAAGATTGGGGAGGGGGCTACACCTTC.

The chain joins TRBV6-5 to TRBJ1-5, with D possibly TRBD1 on 5 matching bases. V shed 6 bases and J shed 3 bases, with 12 bases lying between them. Germline V gene sequence: CDR1 MNHEY, CDR2 SVGAGI. This CDR3 comprises 14 residues. The chain's CDR3 is CASSPWGDNQPQHF. As DNA, the CDR3 is TGTGCCAGCAGCCCCTGGGGGGACAATCAGCCCCAGCATTTT.

About this clone: A much bigger clone sits one base away, suggesting this may be a read error. This chain connects TRBV6-5 to TRBJ1-2; 8 nucleotides align to TRBD1. The CDR3 runs to 13 residues. After removal of 6 bases from V and 3 bases from J, the junction contained 3 bases not matched to a gene. The germline gives CDR1 MNHEY, CDR2 SVGAGI. CDR3 sequence reads: CASSLTGDYGYTF. The DNA for the CDR3 is TGTGCCAGCAGCTTGACAGGGGACTATGGCTACACCTTC.

This clone has only one observation. The chain carries TRBV18 and TRBJ1-3; perhaps TRBD1 as D (5 bases). Trimming removed 2 bases from V and 1 base from J, with 15 bases in between. Germline values: CDR1 KGHSH, CDR2 LQKENI. The CDR3 contains 17 residues. The CDR3 is CASSPSRVGSSGNTIYF. The CDR3 region has the DNA TGTGCCAGCTCACCATCCAGGGTGGGCTCTTCTGGAAACACCATATATTTT.

The chain is built from TRBV4-1 and TRBJ2-7, with D possibly matching TRBD2 (5 bases). V lost 4 bases, J lost 6 bases, and 13 bases lay in between. Germline lookup yields CDR1 MGHRA and CDR2 YSYEKL. This CDR3 contains 13 residues. The CDR3 here is CASSRGPGGEQYF. CDR3 DNA: TGCGCCAGCAGCCGAGGACCCGGAGGCGAGCAGTACTTC.

The rearrangement links TRBV7-6 to TRBJ2-7; 9 positions match TRBD1. CDR1 SGHVS and CDR2 FNYEAQ come from the germline V gene. The CDR3 covers 13 residues. V dropped 3 bases and J dropped 5; count of bases not matched to a gene: 2. This CDR3 reads CASSLGTGHEQYF. In nucleotides, the CDR3 is TGTGCCAGCAGCTTGGGGACAGGGCACGAGCAGTACTTC.

The V and J genes are TRBV27 and TRBJ2-2, with 10 bases identical to TRBD1. The CDR3 runs to 14 residues. Trimming at V came to 6 bases and at J to 7 bases, leaving 5 bases not matched to a gene. Per the germline V gene, CDR1 is MNHEY and CDR2 is SMNVEV (reference sequence). The CDR3 loop is CASSQGQGIGELFF. DNA of the CDR3: TGTGCCAGCAGCCAGGGACAGGGGATCGGGGAGCTGTTTTTT.

The chain combines TRBV7-9 with TRBJ1-2; perhaps TRBD1 as D (5 bases). This CDR3 comprises 15 residues. The V gene's germline CDR1 is SEHNR and CDR2 FQNEAQ (reference sequence). V dropped 4 bases and J dropped 3 bases, with 15 bases sitting between them. Here the CDR3 DNA reads TGTGCCAGCAGCTCCAATCAGGGCCGTCACTATGGCTACACCTTC. As protein: CASSSNQGRHYGYTF.

This clone was picked up one time. J is TRBJ1-4 and V is TRBV6-1; TRBD1 aligns across 9 bases. Germline CDR1 MNHNS, CDR2 SASEGT. V lost 0 bases, J lost 7 bases, and 3 bases stayed unmatched. This CDR3 comprises 15 residues. This CDR3 is CASSEAGTGSEKLFF. Written as DNA, the CDR3 is TGTGCCAGCAGTGAAGCGGGGACAGGGAGTGAAAAACTGTTTTTT.